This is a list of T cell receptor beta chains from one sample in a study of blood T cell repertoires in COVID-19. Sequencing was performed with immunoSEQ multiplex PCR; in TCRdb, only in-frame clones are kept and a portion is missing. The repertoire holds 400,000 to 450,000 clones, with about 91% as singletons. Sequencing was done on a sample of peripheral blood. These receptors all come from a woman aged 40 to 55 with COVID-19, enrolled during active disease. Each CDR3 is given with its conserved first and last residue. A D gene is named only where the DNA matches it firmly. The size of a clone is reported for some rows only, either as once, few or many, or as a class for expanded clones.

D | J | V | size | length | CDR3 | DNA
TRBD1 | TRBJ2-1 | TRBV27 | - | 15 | CASSFSPDRYNEQFF | TGTGCCAGCAGTTTCTCCCCGGACAGGTACAATGAGCAGTTCTTC
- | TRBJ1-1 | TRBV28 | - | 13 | CASSEDPGAEAFF | TGTGCCAGCAGTGAGGACCCAGGGGCTGAAGCTTTCTTT
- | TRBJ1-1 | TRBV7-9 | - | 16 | CASSLGAGQPGTEAFF | TGTGCCAGCAGCTTAGGGGCCGGACAGCCGGGCACTGAAGCTTTCTTT
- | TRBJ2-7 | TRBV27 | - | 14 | CASSLGRVSYEQYF | TGTGCCAGCAGTTTAGGCAGGGTTAGCTACGAGCAGTACTTC
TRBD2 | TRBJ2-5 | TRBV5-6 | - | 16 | CASSLASGAARETQYF | TGTGCCAGCAGCTTGGCTAGCGGGGCGGCTAGAGAGACCCAGTACTTC
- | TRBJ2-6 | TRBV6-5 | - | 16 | CASSFQGPSGANVLTF | TGTGCCAGCAGTTTCCAGGGCCCCTCTGGGGCCAACGTCCTGACTTTC
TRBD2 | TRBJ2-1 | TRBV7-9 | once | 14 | CASSPAGGGAEQFF | TGTGCCAGCAGCCCCGCGGGGGGGGGTGCTGAGCAGTTCTTC
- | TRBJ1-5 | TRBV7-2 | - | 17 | CASSLKTEWIANQPQHF | TGTGCCAGCAGCTTAAAGACAGAGTGGATAGCAAATCAGCCCCAGCATTTT
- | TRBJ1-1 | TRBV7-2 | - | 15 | CASSLMLGGDTEAFF | TGTGCCAGCAGCTTAATGTTGGGAGGGGACACTGAAGCTTTCTTT
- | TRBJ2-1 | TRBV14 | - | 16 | CASSHPGHVSYNEQFF | TGTGCCAGCAGCCATCCGGGACACGTCTCCTACAATGAGCAGTTCTTC
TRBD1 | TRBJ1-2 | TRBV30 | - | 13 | CAWDRASIWGYTF | TGTGCCTGGGACAGGGCTTCCATATGGGGCTACACCTTC
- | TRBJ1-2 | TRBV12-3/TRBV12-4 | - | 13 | CASSLQANYGYTF | TGTGCCAGCAGTTTGCAGGCTAACTATGGCTACACCTTC
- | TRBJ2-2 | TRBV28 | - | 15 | CASSLVAANTGELFF | TGTGCCAGCAGTCTAGTAGCGGCGAACACCGGGGAGCTGTTTTTT
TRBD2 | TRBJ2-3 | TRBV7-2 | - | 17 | CASSSWTSGSRTDTQYF | TGTGCCAGCAGCTCCTGGACTAGCGGGAGCCGCACAGATACGCAGTATTTT
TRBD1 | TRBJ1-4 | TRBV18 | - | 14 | CASSRDRGQEKLFF | TGTGCCAGCTCACGCGACAGGGGGCAAGAAAAACTGTTTTTT
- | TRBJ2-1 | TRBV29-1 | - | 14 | CSAGTQLAYNEQFF | TGCAGCGCAGGGACTCAACTGGCCTACAATGAGCAGTTCTTC
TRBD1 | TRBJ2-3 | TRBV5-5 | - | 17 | CASSYIPGTGTSDTQYF | TGTGCCAGCAGCTACATACCCGGGACAGGGACGTCGGATACGCAGTATTTT
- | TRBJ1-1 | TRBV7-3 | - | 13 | CASSLTAGRKAFF | TGTGCCAGCAGCTTAACTGCGGGGCGTAAAGCTTTCTTT
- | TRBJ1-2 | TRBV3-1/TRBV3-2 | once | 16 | CASSQDWGGGGYGYTF | TGTGCCAGCAGCCAAGATTGGGGGGGCGGTGGCTATGGCTACACCTTC
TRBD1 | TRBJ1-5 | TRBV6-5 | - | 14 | CASKQQGQDQPQHF | TGTGCCAGCAAACAACAGGGGCAGGATCAGCCCCAGCATTTT
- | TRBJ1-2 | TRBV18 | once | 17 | CASSPTPGYTKEHGYTF | TGTGCCAGCTCACCTACGCCGGGATATACGAAAGAACATGGCTACACCTTC
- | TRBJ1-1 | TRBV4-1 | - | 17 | CASSQVGETAWNTEAFF | TGCGCCAGCAGCCAAGTAGGGGAAACAGCATGGAACACTGAAGCTTTCTTT
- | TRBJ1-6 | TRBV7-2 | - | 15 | CASSLRTAYNSPLHF | TGTGCCAGCAGCTTACGGACAGCCTATAATTCACCCCTCCACTTT
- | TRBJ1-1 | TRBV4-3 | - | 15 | CASSQDVGGSTEAFF | TGCGCCAGCAGCCAAGATGTCGGCGGCTCTACTGAAGCTTTCTTT
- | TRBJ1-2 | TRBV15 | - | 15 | CATSHHRSIDYGYTF | TGTGCCACCAGTCACCACAGGAGTATTGACTATGGCTACACCTTC
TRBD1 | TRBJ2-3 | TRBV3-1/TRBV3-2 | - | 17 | CASSQSTGGLGADTQYF | TGTGCCAGCAGCCAATCGACAGGGGGCTTGGGGGCAGATACGCAGTATTTT
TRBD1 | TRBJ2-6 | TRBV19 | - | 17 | CASSRDRGDSGANVLTF | TGTGCCAGTAGTCGGGACAGGGGAGACTCTGGGGCCAACGTCCTGACTTTC
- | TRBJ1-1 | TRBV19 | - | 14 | CASSPDTTNTEAFF | TGTGCCAGTAGTCCCGACACCACGAACACTGAAGCTTTCTTT
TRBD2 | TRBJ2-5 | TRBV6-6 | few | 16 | CASSYGIGGYQETQYF | TGTGCCAGCAGTTACGGTATCGGGGGGTACCAAGAGACCCAGTACTTC